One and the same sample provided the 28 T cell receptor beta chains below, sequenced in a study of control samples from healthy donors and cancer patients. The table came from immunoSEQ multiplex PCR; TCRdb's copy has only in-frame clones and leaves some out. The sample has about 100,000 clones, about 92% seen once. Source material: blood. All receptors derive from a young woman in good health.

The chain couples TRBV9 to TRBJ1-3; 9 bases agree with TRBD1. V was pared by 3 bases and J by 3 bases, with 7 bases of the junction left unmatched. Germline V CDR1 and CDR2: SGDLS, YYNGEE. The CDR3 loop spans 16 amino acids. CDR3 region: CASSGGTGQVGNTIYF. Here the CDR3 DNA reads TGTGCCAGCAGCGGGGGGACAGGGCAGGTTGGAAACACCATATATTTT.

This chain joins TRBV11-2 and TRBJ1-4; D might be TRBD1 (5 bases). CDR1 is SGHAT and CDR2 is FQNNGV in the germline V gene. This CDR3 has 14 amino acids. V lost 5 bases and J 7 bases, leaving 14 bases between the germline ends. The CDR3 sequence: CASSVYLGGEKLFF. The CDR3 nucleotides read TGTGCCAGCAGCGTCTACCTGGGGGGTGAAAAACTGTTTTTT.

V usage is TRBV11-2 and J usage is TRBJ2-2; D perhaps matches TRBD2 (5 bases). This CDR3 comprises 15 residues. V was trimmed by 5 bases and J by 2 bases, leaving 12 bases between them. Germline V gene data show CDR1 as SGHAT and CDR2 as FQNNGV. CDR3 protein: CASSTPGSNTGELFF. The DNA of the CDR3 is TGTGCCAGCAGCACACCGGGGTCAAACACCGGGGAGCTGTTTTTT.

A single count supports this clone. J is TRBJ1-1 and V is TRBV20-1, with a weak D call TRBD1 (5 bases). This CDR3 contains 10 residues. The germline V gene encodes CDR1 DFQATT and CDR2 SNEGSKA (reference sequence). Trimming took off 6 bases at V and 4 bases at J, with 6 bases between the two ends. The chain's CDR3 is CSARVTEAFF. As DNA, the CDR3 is TGCAGTGCCAGGGTCACTGAAGCTTTCTTT.

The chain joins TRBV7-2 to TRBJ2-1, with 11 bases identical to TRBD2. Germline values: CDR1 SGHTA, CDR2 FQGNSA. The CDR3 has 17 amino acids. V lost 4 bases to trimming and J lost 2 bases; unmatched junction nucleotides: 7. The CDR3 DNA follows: TGTGCCAGCAGCTACTTCGGACTAGCGGGTGCCTACAATGAGCAGTTCTTC. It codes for CASSYFGLAGAYNEQFF.

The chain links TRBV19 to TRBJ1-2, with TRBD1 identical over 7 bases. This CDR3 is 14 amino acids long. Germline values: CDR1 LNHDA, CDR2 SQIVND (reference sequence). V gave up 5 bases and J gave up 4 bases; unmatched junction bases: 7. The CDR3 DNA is TGTGCCAGTAGTGCCCGACAGGGACGCTATGGCTACACCTTC. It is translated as CASSARQGRYGYTF.

The chain's CDR3 is CASSPTGGADEKAFF. The CDR3 coding sequence is TGCGCCAGCAGCCCGACGGGGGGCGCGGACGAGAAAGCTTTCTTT. The chain joins TRBV4-1 to TRBJ1-1; D is perhaps TRBD1 (6 bases). The V gene lost 4 bases and the J gene lost 9 bases, with 21 bases spanning the gap. The CDR3 extends over 15 amino acids. The germline V gene has CDR1 MGHRA and CDR2 YSYEKL.

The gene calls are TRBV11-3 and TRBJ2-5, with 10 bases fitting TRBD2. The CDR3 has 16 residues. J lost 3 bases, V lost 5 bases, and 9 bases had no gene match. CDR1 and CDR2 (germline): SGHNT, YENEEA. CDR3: CASSQGLARTEETQYF. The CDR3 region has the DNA TGTGCCAGCAGCCAGGGACTAGCGAGAACTGAAGAGACCCAGTACTTC.

CDR3 sequence: CASSIEGGNQPQHF. CDR3 nucleotide sequence: TGTGCCAGTAGTATCGAGGGAGGCAATCAGCCCCAGCATTTT. The chain uses TRBV19 and TRBJ1-5; D is undetermined. There are 14 residues in the CDR3. V was clipped by 3 bases and J by 2 bases, with 8 bases between them. Germline V lookup: CDR1 LNHDA, CDR2 SQIVND (reference sequence).

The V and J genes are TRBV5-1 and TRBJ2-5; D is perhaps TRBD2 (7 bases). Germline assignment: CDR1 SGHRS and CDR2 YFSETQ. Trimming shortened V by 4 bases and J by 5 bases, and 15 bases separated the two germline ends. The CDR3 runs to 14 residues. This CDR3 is CASSGGALRETQYF. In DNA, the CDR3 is TGCGCCAGCAGCGGGGGGGCCCTTCGGGAGACCCAGTACTTC.

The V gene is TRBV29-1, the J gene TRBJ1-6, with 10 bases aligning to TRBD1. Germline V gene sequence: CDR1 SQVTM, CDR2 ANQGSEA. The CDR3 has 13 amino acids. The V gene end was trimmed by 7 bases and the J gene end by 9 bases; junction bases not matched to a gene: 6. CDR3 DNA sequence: TGCAGCGCCGGACAGGGGGATGGTTCACCCCTCCACTTT. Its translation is CSAGQGDGSPLHF.

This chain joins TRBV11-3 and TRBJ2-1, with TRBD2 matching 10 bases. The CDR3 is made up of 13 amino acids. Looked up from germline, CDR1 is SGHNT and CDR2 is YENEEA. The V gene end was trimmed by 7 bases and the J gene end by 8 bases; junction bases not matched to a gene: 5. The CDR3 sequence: CASTLAGVDEQFF. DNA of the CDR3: TGTGCCAGCACCCTAGCGGGAGTGGATGAGCAGTTCTTC.

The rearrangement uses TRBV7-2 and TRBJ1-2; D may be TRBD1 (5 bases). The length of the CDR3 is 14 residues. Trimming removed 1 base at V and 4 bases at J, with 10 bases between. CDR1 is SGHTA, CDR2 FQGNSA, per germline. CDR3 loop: CASSLGGYSYGYTF. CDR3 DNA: TGTGCCAGCAGCTTAGGGGGGTACAGCTATGGCTACACCTTC.

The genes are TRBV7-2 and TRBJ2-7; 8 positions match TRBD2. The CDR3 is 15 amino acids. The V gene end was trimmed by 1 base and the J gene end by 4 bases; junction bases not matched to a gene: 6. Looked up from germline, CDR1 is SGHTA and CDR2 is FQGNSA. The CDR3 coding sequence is TGTGCCAGCAGCTTAGACAGTAGCGGGAAGTACGAGCAGTACTTC. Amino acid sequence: CASSLDSSGKYEQYF.

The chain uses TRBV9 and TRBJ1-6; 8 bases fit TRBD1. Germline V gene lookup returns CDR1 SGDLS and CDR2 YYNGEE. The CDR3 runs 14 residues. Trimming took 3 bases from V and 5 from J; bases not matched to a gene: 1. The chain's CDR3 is CASSAQGDNSPLHF. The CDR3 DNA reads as TGTGCCAGCAGCGCACAGGGGGATAATTCACCCCTCCACTTT.

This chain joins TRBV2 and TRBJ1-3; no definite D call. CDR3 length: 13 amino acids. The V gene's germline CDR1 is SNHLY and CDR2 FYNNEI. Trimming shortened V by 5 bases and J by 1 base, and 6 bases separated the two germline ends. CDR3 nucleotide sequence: TGTGCCAGCAGTCCGGATTCTGGAAACACCATATATTTT. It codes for CASSPDSGNTIYF. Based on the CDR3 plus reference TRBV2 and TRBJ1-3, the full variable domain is EPEVTQTPSHQVTQMGQEVILRCVPISNHLYFYWYRQILGQKVEFLVSFYNNEISEKSEIFDDQFSVERPDGSNFTLKIRSTKLEDSAMYFCASSPDSGNTIYFGEGSWLTVV.

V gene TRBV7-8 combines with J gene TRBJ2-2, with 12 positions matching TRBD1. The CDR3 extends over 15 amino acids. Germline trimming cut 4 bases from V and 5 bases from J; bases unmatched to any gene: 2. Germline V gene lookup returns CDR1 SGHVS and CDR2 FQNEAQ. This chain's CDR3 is CASSWDRGLTGELFF. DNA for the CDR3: TGTGCCAGCAGCTGGGACAGGGGGCTTACCGGGGAGCTGTTTTTT.

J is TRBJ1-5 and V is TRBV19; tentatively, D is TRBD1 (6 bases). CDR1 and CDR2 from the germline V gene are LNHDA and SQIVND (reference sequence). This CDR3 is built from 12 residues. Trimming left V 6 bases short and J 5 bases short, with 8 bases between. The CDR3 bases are TGTGCCAGTAGGGGGGCATATCAGCCCCAGCATTTT. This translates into CASRGAYQPQHF.

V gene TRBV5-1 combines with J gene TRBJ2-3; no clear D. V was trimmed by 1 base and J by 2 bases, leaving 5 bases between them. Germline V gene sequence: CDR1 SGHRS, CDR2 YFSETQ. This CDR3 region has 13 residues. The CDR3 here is CASSLLSTDTQYF. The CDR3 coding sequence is TGCGCCAGCAGCTTGCTTTCCACAGATACGCAGTATTTT.

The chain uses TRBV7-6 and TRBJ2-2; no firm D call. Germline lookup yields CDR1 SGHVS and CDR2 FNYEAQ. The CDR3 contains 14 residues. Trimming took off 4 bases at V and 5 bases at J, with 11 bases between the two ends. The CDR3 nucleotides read TGTGCCAGCAGCTCCCCCTTTGTAACCGGGGAGCTGTTTTTT. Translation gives CASSSPFVTGELFF.

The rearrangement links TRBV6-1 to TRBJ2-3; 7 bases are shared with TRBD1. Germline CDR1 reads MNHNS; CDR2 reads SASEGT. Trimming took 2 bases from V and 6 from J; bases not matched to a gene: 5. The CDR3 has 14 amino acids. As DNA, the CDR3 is TGTGCCAGCAGTGAAACAGGGGCTATTGATACGCAGTATTTT. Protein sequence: CASSETGAIDTQYF.

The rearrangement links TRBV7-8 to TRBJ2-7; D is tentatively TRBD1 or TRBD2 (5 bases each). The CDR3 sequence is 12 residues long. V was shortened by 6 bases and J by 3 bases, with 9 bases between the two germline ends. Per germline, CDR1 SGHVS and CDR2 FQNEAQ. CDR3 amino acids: CASSWDGYEQYF. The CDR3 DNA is TGTGCCAGCAGTTGGGACGGCTACGAGCAGTACTTC.

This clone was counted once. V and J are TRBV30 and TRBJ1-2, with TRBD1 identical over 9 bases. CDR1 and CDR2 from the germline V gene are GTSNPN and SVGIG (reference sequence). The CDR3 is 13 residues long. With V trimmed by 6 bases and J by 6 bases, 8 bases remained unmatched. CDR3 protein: CACDRGSTNGYTF. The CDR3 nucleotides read TGTGCCTGTGACAGGGGGTCAACAAATGGCTACACCTTC.

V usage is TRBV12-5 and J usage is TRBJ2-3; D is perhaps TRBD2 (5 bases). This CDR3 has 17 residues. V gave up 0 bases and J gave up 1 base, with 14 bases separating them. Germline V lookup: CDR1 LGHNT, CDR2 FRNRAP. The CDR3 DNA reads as TGTGCTAGTGGTTTGGTCATACAGAGGGCCCGCACAGATACGCAGTATTTT. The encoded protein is CASGLVIQRARTDTQYF.

CDR3 loop: CASSQTGDTEAFF. CDR3 sequence (DNA): TGTGCCAGTAGTCAGACAGGGGACACTGAAGCTTTCTTT. The chain links TRBV19 to TRBJ1-1; 8 bases match TRBD1. The J segment lost 3 bases and the V segment lost 5 bases, leaving 2 bases of the junction unmatched. The CDR3 extends over 13 amino acids. Germline V lookup: CDR1 LNHDA, CDR2 SQIVND (reference sequence).

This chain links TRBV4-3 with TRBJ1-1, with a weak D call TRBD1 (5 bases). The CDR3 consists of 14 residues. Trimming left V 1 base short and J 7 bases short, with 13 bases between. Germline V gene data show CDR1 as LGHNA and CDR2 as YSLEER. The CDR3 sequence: CASSQGDGPLEAFF. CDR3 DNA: TGCGCCAGCAGCCAAGGGGACGGACCCCTTGAAGCTTTCTTT.

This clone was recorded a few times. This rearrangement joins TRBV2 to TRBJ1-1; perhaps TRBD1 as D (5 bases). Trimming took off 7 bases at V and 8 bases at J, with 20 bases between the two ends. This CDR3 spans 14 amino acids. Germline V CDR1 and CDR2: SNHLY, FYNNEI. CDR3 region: CASTYLAGQGEAFF. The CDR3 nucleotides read TGTGCCAGCACTTATCTGGCGGGCCAGGGAGAAGCTTTCTTT.

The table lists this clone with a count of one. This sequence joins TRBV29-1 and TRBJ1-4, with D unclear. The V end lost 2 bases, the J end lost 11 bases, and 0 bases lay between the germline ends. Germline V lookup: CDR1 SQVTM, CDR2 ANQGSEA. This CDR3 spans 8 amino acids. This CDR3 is CSVEKLFF. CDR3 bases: TGCAGCGTTGAAAAACTGTTTTTT. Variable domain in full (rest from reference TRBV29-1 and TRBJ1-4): SAVISQKPSRDICQRGTSLTIQCQVDSQVTMMFWYRQQPGQSLTLIATANQGSEATYESGFVIDKFPISRPNLTFSTLTVSNMSPEDSSIYLCSVEKLFFGSGTQLSVL.